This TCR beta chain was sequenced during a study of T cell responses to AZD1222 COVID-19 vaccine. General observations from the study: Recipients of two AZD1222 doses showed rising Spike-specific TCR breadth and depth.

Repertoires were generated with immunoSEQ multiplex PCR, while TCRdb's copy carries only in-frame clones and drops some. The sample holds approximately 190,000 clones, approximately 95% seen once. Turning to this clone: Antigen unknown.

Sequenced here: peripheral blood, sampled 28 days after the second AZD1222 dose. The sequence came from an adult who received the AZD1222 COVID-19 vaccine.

CDR3 sequence: CASMTGPGTEAFF. As DNA, the CDR3 is TGTGCCAGTATGACCGGGCCCGGGACTGAAGCTTTCTTT. This rearrangement joins TRBV19 to TRBJ1-1; no reliable D call. The length of the CDR3 is 13 residues. The germline V and J ends were trimmed by 7 bases and 5 bases, with 14 bases remaining between them. The V gene's germline CDR1 is LNHDA and CDR2 SQIVND (reference sequence).